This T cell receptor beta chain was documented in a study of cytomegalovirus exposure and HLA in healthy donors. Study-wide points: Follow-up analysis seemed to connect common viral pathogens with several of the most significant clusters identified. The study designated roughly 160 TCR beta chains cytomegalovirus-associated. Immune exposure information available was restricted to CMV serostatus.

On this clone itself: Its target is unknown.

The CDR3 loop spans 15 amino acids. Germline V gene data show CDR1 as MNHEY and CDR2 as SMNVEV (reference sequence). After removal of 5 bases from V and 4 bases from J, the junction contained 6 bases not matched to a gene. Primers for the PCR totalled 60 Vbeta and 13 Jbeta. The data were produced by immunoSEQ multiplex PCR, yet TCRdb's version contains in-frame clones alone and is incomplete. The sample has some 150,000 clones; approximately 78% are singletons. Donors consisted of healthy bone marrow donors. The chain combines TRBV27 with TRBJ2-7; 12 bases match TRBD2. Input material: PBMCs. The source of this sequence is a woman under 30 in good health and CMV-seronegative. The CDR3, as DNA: TGTGCCAGCAGTGCCTCGACTAGCGGGAGTTACGAGCAGTACTTC. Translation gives CASSASTSGSYEQYF.